This T cell receptor (beta chain) was recorded in a study of blood T cell repertoires in COVID-19 (TCRdb year 2020). As for the study more broadly: Samples from collaborators originated in the United States, Italy and Spain and spanned both the acute and convalescent phases of COVID-19. The material from the prospective study consisted of cDNA or gDNA derived from T cells, B-cell-depleted T cells, or PBMCs. Subjects who had been exposed to COVID-19, were actively infected with it, or had recovered from it provided the deeply sampled blood TCRbeta repertoires that made up the dataset. A freely available public database, intended as a resource for researchers studying the immune response to SARS-CoV-2, is where the repertoires were released. The samples were drawn from the first 160 participants of the ongoing ImmuneRACE study and from 950 to 1,500 subjects provided by 6 global collaborators. The sample metadata nearly always contained a de-identified subject ID, COVID-19 status, age in years and sex. Where available, HLA class I and class II types were taken from metadata supplied by the sample provider and were not determined by assay-based typing.

Remarks on this clone: The antigen this receptor binds is unknown. Per-base quality was not reported, and no clone a single base away is much larger than it.

TCRbeta CDR3 regions were amplified from genomic DNA using the immunoSEQ Assay, a bias-controlled multiplex PCR. Per the source publication's procedure: Within the assay, amplification of reference gene primers was used to estimate how many nucleated cells each sample contained. To quantify the absolute abundance of each unique TCRbeta CDR3 rearrangement, sequence reads were collapsed and filtered. For each sample, productive Simpson clonality was calculated as the square root of Simpson's diversity index over productive rearrangements. What TCRdb holds here is the immuneACCESS table cut down to in-frame rearrangements. Part of the clones is not present; checked against another copy, under half of the missing clones reflect an unresolved V gene, and the others are unexplained. That table furnishes V, J and clone size, whereas the DNA furnished D and trimming. Present in this sample are around 400,000 clones, around 86% of which were seen just once. The top ten clones comprise approximately 5% of the sample.

The full study reports these points: Clinical and demographic metadata were provided uncurated, with the amount varying by source and participant.

Enrolling through a virtual design, the prospective study's participants ranged in age from about 18 to 89 years and lived across 24 United States geographic areas. In the prospective study, participants were assigned to cohorts based on the clinical history participants reported in a screening survey and a study questionnaire. Recovered participants in ImmuneRACE Cohort 3 were defined by two consecutive negative NP/OP PCR tests, clearance by a healthcare professional, or resolution of symptoms. In the prospective study, mobile phlebotomists collected whole blood, serum and a nasopharyngeal or oropharyngeal swab from each participant. Participants in the prospective study had the option to provide additional blood draws and questionnaires over a 2-month period. Before DNA extraction, blood samples from the prospective study were shipped at room temperature or frozen. CDR1 and CDR2 (SGDLS, YYNGEE) derive from the germline V gene. From its cysteine to its phenylalanine, the CDR3 spans 16 amino acids. CDR3 DNA only is kept here, 48 bases in frame from base 1. Here V drops 4 bases and J drops 2 bases, and the junction holds 7 bases not matched to any gene.

The origin of this receptor is a woman in her fifties or sixties who had recovered from COVID-19. The sequence joins TRBV9 to TRBJ2-2, with 8 bases matching TRBD1. The source material was PBMCs or T cells enriched from blood (not recorded which). The bases are TGTGCCAGCAGCCCTCGGACAGGGCTAAACACCGGGGAGCTGTTTTTT. The resulting protein is CASSPRTGLNTGELFF.